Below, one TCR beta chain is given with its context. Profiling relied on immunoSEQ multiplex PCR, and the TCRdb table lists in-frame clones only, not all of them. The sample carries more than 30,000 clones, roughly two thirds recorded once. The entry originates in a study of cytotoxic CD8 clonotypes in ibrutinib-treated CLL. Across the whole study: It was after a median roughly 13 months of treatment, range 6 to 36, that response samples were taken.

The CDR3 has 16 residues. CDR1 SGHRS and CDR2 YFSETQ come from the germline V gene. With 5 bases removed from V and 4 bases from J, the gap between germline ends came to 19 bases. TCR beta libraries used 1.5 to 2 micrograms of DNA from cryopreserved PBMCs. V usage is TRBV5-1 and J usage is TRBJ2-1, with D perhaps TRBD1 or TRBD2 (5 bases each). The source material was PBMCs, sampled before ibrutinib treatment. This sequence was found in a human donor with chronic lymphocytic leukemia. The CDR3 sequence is CASRGDPTNSYNEQFF. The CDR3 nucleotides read TGCGCCAGCAGGGGGGACCCAACGAATTCATACAATGAGCAGTTCTTC.